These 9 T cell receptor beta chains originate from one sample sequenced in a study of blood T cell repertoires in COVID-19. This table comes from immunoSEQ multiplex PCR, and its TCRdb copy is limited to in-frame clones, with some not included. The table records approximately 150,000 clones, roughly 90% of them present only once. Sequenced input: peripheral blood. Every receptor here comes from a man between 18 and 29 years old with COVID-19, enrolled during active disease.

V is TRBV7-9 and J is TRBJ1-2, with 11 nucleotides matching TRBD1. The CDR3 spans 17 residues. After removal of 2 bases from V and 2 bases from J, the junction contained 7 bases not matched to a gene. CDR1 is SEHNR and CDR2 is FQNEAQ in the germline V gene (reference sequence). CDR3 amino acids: CASSLISGTGGNYGYTF. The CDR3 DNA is TGTGCCAGCAGCTTAATATCCGGGACAGGGGGGAACTATGGCTACACCTTC. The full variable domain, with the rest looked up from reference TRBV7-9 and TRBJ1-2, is DTGVSQNPRHKITKRGQNVTFRCDPISEHNRLYWYRQTLGQGPEFLTYFQNEAQLEKSRLLSDRFSAERPKGSFSTLEIQRTEQGDSAMYLCASSLISGTGGNYGYTFGSGTRLTVV.

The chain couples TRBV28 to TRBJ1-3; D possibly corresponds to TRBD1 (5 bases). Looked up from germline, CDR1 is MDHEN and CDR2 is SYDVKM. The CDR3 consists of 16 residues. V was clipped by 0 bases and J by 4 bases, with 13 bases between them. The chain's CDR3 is CASSLWGTQAGNTIYF. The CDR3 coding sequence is TGTGCCAGCAGTTTATGGGGGACTCAGGCCGGAAACACCATATATTTT.

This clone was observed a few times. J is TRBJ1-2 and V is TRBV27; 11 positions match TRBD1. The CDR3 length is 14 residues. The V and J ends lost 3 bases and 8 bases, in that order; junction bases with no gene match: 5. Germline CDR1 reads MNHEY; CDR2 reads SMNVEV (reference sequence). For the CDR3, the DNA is TGTGCCAGCAGTTTGGACAGGGGGCTCCGGGGCTACACCTTC. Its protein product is CASSLDRGLRGYTF.

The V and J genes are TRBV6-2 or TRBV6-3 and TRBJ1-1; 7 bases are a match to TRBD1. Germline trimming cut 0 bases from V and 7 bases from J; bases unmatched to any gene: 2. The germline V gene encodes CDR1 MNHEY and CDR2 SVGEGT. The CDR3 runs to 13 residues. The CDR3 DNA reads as TGTGCCAGCAGTTACTCTGGGACAGATGAAGCTTTCTTT. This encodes CASSYSGTDEAFF.

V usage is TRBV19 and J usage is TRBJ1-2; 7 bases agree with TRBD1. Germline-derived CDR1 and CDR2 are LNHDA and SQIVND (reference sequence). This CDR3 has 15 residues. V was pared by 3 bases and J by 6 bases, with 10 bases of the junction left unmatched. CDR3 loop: CASSIMRQGPDGYTF. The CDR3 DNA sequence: TGTGCCAGTAGTATTATGCGACAGGGTCCGGATGGCTACACCTTC.

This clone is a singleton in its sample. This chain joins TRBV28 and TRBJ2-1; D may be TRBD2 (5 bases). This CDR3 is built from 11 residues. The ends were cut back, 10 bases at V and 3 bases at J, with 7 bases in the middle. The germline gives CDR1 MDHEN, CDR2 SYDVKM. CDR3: CAIRDYNEQFF. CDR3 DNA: TGTGCCATCCGGGACTACAATGAGCAGTTCTTC.

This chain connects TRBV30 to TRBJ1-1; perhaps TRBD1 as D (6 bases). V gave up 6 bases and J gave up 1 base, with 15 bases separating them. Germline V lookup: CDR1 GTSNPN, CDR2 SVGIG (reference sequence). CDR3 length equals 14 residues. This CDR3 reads CACRGGGGNTEAFF. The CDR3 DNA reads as TGTGCCTGCCGGGGGGGCGGAGGGAACACTGAAGCTTTCTTT.

CDR3 sequence: CASSLWTGSGGYGYTF. The CDR3 DNA reads TGCGCCAGCAGCTTGTGGACGGGGTCAGGGGGGTATGGCTACACCTTC. V usage is TRBV5-1 and J usage is TRBJ1-2; 7 bases align to TRBD1. The V gene's germline CDR1 is SGHRS and CDR2 YFSETQ. The CDR3 has 16 amino acids. J gave up 5 bases and V 1 base, and 11 bases lay outside the gene matches.

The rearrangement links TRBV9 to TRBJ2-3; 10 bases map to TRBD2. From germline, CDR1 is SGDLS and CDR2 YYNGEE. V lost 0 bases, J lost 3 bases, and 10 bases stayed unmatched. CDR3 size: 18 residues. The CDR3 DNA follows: TGTGCCAGCAGCGTAGGAGCGAGCGGGAGGGCCGTTACAGATACGCAGTATTTT. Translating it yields CASSVGASGRAVTDTQYF.